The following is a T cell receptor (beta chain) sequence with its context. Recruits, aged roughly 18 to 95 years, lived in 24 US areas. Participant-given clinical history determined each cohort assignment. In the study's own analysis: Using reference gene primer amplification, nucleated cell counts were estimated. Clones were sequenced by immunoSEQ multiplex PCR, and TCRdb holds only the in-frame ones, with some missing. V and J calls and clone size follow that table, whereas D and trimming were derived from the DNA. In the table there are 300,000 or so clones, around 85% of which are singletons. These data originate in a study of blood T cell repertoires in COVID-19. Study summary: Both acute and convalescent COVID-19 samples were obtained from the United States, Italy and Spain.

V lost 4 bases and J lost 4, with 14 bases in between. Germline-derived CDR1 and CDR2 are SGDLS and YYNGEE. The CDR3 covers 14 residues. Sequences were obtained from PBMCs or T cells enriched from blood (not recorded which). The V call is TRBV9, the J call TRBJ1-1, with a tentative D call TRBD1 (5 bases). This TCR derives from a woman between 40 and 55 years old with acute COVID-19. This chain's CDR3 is CASSPSGQGTEAFF. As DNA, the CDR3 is TGTGCCAGCAGCCCCTCGGGCCAGGGCACTGAAGCTTTCTTT.